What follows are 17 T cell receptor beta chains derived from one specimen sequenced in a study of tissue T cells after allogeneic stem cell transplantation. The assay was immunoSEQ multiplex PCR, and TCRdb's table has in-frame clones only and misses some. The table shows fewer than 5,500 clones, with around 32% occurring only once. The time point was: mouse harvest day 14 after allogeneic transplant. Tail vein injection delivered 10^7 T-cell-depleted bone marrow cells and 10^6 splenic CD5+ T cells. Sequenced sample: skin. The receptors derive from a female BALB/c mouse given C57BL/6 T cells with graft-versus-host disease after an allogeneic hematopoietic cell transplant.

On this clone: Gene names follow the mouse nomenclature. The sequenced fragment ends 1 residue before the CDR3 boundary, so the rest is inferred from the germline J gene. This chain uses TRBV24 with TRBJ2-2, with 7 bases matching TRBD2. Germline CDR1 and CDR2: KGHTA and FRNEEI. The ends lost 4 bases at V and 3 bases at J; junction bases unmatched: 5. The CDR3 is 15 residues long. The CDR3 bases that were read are TGTGCCAGCAGTCGTCCGGGACTGTACACCGGGCAGCTCTAC. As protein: CASSRPGLYTGQLY. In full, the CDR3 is CASSRPGLYTGQLYF.

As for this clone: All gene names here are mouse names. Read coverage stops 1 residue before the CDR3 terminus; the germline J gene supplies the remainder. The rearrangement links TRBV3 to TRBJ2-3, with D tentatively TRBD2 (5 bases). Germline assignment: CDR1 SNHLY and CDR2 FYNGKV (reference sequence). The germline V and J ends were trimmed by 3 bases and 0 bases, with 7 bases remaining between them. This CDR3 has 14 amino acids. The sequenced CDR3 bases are TGTGCCAGCAGCTTCTCTGGGAGTGCAGAAACGCTGTAT. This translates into CASSFSGSAETLY. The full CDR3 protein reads CASSFSGSAETLYF.

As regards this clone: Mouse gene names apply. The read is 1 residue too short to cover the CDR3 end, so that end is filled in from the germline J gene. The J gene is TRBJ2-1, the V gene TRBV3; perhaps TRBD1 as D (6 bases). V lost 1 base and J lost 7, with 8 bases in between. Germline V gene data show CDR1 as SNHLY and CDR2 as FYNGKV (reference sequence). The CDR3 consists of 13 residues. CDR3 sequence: CASSLGGQAEQFF. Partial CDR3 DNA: TGTGCCAGCAGCTTAGGGGGACAAGCTGAGCAGTTC.

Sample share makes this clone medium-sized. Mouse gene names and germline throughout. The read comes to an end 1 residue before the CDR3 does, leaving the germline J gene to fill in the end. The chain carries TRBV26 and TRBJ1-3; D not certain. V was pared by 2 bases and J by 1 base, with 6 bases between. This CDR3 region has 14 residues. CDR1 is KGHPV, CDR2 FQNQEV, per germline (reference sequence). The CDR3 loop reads CASSLDISGNTLYF. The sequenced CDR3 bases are TGTGCCAGCAGTCTGGACATCTCTGGAAATACGCTCTAT. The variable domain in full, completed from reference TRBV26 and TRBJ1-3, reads NSKVIQTPRYLVKGQGQKAKMRCIPEKGHPVVFWYQQNKNNEFKFLINFQNQEVLQQIDMTEKRFSAECPSNSPCSLEIQSSEAGDSALYLCASSLDISGNTLYFGEGSRLIVV.

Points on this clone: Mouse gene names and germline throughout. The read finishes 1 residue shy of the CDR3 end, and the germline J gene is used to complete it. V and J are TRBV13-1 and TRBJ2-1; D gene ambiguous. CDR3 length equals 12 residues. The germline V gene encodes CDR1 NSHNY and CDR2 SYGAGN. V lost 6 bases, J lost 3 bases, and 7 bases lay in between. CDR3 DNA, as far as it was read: TGTGCCAGCAACCGGGGCTATGCTGAGCAGTTC. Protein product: CASNRGYAEQF. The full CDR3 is CASNRGYAEQFF.

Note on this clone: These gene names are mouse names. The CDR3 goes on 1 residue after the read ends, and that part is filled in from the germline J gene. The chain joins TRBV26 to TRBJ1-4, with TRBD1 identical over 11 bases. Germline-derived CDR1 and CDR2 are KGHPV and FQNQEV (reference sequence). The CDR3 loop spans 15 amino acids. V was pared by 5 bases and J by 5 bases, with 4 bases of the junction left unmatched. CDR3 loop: CASSSGTGGNERLFF. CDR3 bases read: TGTGCCAGCAGTTCCGGGACAGGGGGAAACGAAAGATTATTT.

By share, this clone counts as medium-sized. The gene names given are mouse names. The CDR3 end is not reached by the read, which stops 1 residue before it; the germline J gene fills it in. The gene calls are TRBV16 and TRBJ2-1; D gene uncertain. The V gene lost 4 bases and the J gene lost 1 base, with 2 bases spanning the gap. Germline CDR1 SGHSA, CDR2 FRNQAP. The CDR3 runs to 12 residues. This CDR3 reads CASSYNYAEQFF. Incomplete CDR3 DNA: TGTGCAAGCAGCTACAACTATGCTGAGCAGTTC.

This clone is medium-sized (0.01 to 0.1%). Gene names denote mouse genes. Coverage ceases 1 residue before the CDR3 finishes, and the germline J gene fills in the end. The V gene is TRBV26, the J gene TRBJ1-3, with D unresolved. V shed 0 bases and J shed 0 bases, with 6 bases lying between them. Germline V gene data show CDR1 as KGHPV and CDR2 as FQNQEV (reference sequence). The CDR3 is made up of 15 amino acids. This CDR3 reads CASSLSIDSGNTLYF. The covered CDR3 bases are TGTGCCAGCAGTCTGTCGATAGATTCTGGAAATACGCTCTAT.

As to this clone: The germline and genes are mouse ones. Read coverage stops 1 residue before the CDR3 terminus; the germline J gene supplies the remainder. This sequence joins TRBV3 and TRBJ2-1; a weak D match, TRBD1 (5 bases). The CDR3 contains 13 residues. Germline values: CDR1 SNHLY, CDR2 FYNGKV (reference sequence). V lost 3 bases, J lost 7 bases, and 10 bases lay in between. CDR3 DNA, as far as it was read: TGTGCCAGCAGCTTGACACCAGGGGCTGAGCAGTTC. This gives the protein CASSLTPGAEQF. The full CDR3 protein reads CASSLTPGAEQFF. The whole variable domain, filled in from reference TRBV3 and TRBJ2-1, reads GPKVLQIPSHQIIDMGQMVTLNCDPVSNHLYFYWYKQILGQQMEFLVNFYNGKVMEKSKLFKDQFSVERPDGSYFTLKIQPTALEDSAVYFCASSLTPGAEQFFGPGTRLTVL.

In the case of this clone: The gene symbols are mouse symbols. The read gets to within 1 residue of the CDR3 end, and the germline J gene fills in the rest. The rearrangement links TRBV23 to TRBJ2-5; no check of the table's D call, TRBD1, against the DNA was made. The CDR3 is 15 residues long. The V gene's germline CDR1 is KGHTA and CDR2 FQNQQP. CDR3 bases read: TGCTCCAGCAGTCAATCAGGACAGGGAGGCGACACCCAGTAC. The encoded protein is CSSSQSGQGGDTQY. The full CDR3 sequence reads CSSSQSGQGGDTQYF.

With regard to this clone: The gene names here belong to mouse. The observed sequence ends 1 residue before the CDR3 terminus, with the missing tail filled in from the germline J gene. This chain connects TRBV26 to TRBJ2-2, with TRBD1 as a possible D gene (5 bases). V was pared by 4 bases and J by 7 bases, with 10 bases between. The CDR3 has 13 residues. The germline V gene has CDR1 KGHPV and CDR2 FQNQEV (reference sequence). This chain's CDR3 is CASSPREGGQLYF. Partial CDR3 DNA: TGTGCCAGCAGTCCCAGGGAGGGCGGGCAGCTCTAC.

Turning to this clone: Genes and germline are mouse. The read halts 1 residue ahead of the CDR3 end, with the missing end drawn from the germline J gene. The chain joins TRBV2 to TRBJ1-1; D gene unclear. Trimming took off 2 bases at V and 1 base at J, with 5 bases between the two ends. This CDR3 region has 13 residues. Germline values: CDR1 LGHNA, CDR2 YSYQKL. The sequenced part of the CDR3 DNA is TGTGCCAGCAGCCAATCAGAAAACACAGAAGTCTTC. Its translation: CASSQSENTEVF. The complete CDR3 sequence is CASSQSENTEVFF.

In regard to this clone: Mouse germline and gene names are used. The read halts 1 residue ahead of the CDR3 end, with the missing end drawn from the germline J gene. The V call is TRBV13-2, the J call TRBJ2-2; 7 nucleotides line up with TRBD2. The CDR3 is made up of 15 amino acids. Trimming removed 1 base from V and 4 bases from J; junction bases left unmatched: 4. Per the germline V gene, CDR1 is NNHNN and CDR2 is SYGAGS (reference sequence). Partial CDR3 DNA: TGTGCCAGCGGTGATCGGGGGGGTGGCACCGGGCAGCTCTAC. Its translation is CASGDRGGGTGQLY. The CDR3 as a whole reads CASGDRGGGTGQLYF.

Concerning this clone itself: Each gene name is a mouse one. The CDR3 DNA, read in part, is TGTGCCAGCAGTGATGCACAAACAGAAGTCTTC. This codes for CASSDAQTEVF. The full CDR3 protein reads CASSDAQTEVFF. The chain is built from TRBV13-1 and TRBJ1-1; unclear D gene. Read coverage stops 1 residue before the CDR3 terminus; the germline J gene supplies the remainder. Germline V gene data show CDR1 as NSHNY and CDR2 as SYGAGN. Trimming cost V 0 bases and J 5 bases, with 5 bases left between them. The CDR3 loop spans 12 amino acids.

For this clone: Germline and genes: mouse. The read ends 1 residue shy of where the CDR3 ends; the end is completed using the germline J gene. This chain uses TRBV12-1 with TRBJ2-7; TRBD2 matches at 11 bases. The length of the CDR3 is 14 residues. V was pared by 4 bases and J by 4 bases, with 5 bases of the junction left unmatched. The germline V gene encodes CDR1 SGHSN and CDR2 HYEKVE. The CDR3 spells CASSTDWGGYEQYF. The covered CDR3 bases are TGTGCCAGCTCCACAGACTGGGGGGGTTATGAACAGTAC.

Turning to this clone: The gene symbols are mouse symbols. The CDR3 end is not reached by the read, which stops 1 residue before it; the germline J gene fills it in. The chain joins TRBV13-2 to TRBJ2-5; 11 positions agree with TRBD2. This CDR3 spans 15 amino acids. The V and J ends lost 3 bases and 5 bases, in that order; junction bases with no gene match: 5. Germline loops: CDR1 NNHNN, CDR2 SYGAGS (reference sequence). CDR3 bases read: TGTGCCAGCGGTGGAACTGGGGGGGCGCCAGACACCCAGTAC. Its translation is CASGGTGGAPDTQY. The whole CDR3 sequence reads CASGGTGGAPDTQYF.

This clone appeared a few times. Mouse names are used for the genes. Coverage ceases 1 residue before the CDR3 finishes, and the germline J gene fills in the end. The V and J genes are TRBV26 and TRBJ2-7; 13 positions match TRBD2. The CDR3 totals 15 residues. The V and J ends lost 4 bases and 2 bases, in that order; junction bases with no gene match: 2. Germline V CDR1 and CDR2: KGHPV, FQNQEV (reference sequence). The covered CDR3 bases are TGTGCCAGCAGTCGCGGGACTGGGGGGGCCTATGAACAGTAC. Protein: CASSRGTGGAYEQY. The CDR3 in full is CASSRGTGGAYEQYF.